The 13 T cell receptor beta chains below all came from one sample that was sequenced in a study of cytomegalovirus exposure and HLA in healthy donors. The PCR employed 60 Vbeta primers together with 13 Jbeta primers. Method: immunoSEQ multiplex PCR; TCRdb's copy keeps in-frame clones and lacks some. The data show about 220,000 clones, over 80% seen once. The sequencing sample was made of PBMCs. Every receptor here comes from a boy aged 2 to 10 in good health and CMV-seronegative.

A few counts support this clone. The CDR3 nucleotides are TGTGCCAGCAGACAGGGCCGAAACACTGAAGCTTTCTTT. Translating gives CASRQGRNTEAFF. The chain employs TRBV6-5 and TRBJ1-1; tentatively, D is TRBD1 (6 bases). Germline CDR1 is MNHEY and CDR2 is SVGAGI. The CDR3 consists of 13 residues. Trimming stripped 6 bases from V and 2 bases from J, with 10 bases between.

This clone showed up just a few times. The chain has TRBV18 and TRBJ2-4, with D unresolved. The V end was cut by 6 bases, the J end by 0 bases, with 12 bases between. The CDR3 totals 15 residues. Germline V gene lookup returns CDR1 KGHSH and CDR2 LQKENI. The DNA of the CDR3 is TGTGCCAGCTCCATAAACAGCTTAGCCAAAAACATTCAGTACTTC. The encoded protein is CASSINSLAKNIQYF.

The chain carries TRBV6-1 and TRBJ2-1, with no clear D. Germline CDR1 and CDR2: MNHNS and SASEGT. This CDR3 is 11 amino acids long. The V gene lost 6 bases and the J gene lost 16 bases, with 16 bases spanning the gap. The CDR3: CASSGTTTRFF. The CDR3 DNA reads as TGTGCCAGCAGCGGTACTACAACCCGCTTCTTC.

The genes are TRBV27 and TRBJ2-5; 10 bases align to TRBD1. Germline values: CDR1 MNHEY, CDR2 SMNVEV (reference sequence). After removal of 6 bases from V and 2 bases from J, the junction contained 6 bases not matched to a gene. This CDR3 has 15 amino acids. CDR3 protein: CASRRDRGPQETQYF. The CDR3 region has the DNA TGTGCCAGCAGGCGTGACAGGGGGCCTCAAGAGACCCAGTACTTC.

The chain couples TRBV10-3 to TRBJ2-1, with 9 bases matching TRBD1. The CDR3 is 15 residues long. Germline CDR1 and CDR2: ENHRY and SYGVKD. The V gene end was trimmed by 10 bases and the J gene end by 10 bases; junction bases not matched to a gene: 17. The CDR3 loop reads CATEPGQGEHGEQFF. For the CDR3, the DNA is TGTGCCACCGAGCCGGGACAGGGAGAACATGGGGAGCAGTTCTTC.

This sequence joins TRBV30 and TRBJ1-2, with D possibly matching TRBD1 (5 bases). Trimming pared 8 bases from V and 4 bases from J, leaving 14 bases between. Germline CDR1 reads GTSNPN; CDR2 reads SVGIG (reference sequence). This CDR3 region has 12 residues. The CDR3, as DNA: TGTGCCACCCGACAGATTCCCTATGGCTACACCTTC. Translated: CATRQIPYGYTF.

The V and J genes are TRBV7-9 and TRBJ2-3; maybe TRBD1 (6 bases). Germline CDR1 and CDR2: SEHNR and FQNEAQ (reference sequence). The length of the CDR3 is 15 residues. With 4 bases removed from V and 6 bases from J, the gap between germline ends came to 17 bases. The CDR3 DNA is TGTGCCAGCAGCTCTCAGGGACATGACCCCGATACGCAGTATTTT. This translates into CASSSQGHDPDTQYF.

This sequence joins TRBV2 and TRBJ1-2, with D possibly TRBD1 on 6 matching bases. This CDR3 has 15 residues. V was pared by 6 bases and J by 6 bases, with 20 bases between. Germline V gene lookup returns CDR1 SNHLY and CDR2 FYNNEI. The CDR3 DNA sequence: TGTGCCAGCAGGGCGGGGGCAGGGGTGTTAAATGGCTACACCTTC. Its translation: CASRAGAGVLNGYTF.

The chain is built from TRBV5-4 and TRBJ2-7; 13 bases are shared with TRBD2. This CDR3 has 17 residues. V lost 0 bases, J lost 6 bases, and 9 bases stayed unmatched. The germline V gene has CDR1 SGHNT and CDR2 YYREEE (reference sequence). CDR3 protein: CASSLAGTSGRAGEQYF. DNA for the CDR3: TGTGCCAGCAGCTTGGCCGGTACTAGCGGGAGGGCGGGCGAGCAGTACTTC.

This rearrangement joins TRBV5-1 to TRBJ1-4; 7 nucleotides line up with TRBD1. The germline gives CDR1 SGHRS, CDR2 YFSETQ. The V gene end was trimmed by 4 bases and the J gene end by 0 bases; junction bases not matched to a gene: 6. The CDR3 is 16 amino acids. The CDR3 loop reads CASSQGTVATNEKLFF. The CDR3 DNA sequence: TGCGCCAGCAGCCAAGGGACAGTAGCAACTAATGAAAAACTGTTTTTT.

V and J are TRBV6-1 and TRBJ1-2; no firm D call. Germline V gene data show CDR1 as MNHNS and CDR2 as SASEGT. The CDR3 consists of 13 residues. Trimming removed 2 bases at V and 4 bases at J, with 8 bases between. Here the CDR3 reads CASSELGSYGYTF. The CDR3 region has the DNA TGTGCCAGCAGTGAATTAGGGAGCTATGGCTACACCTTC.

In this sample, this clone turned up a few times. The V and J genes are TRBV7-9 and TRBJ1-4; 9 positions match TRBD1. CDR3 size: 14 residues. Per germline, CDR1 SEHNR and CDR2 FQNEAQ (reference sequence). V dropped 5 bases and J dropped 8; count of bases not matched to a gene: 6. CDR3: CASSRGTGREKLFF. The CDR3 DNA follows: TGTGCCAGCAGCCGCGGGACAGGGCGGGAAAAACTGTTTTTT.

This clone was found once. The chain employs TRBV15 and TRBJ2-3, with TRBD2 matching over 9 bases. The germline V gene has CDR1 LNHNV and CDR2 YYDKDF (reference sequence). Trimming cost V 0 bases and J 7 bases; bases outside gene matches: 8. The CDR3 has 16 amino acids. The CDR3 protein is CATSRDGGRAGNTQYF. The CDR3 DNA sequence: TGTGCCACCAGCAGAGACGGCGGGAGGGCCGGGAATACGCAGTATTTT.